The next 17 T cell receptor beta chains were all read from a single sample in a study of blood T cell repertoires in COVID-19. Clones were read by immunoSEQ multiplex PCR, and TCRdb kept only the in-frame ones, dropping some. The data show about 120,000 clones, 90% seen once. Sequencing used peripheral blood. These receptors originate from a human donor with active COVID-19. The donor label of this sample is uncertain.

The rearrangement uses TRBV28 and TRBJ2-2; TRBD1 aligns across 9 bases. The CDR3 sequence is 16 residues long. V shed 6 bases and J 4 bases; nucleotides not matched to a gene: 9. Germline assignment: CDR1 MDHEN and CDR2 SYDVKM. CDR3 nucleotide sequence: TGTGCCAGCAGACTAACTGGGACAGGGCCCACCGGGGAGCTGTTTTTT. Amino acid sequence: CASRLTGTGPTGELFF.

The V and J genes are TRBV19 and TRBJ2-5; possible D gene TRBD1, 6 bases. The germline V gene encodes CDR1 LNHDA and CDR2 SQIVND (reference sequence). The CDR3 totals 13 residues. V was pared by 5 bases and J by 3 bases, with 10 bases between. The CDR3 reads CASSPWTEETQYF. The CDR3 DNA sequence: TGTGCCAGTAGTCCCTGGACAGAAGAGACCCAGTACTTC.

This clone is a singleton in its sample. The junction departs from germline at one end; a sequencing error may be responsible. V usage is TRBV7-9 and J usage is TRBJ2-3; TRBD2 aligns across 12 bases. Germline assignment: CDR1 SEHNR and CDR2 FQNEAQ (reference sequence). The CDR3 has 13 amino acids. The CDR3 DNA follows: TGTGCCAGCAGCCACGGACTAGCGGGGATACGCCCCTTT. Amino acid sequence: CASSHGLAGIRPF.

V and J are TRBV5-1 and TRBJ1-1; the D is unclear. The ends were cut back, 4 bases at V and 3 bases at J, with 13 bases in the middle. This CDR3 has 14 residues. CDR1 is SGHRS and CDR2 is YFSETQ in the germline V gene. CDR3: CASSDGSGYTEAFF. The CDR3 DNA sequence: TGCGCCAGCAGCGATGGATCGGGGTACACTGAAGCTTTCTTT.

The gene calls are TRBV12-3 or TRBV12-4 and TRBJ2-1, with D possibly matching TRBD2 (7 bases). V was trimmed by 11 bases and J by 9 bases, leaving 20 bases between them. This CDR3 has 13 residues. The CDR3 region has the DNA TGTGCCGCCCAAAGAGGGGGGGCGGGTGAGCAGTTCTTC. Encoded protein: CAAQRGGAGEQFF.

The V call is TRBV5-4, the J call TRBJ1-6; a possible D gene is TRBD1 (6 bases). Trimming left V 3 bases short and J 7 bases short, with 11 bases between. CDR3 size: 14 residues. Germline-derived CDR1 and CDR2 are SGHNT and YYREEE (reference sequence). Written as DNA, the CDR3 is TGTGCCAGCAGCTACAGGCAGGGGAATTCACCCCTCCACTTT. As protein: CASSYRQGNSPLHF.

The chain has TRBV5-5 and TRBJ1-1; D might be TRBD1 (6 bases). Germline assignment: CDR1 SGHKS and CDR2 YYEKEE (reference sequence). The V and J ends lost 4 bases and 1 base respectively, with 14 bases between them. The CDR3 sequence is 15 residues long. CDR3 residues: CASSRGSRGNTEAFF. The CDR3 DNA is TGTGCCAGCAGCCGGGGAAGCAGGGGGAACACTGAAGCTTTCTTT.

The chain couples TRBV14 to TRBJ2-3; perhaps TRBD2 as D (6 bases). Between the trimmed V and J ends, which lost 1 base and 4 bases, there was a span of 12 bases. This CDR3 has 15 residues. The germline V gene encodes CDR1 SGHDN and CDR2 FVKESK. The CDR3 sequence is CASSQGDSFPDTQYF. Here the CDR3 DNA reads TGTGCCAGCAGCCAAGGGGACTCTTTTCCAGATACGCAGTATTTT.

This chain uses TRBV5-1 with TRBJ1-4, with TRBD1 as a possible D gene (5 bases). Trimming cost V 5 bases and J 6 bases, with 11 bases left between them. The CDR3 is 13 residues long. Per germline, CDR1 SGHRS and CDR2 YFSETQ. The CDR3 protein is CASSWGGDEKLFF. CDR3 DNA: TGCGCCAGCAGTTGGGGGGGAGATGAAAAACTGTTTTTT.

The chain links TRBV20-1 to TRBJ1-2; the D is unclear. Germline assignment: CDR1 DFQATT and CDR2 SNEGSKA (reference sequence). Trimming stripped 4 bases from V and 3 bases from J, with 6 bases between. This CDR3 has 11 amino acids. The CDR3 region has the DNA TGCAGTGCTACTAACGACTATGGCTACACCTTC. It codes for CSATNDYGYTF.

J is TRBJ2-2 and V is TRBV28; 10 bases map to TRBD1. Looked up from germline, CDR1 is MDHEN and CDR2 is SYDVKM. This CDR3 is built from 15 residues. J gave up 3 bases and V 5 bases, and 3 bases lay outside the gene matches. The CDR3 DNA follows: TGTGCCAGCAGTAAGGACAGGGGGTACACCGGGGAGCTGTTTTTT. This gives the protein CASSKDRGYTGELFF.

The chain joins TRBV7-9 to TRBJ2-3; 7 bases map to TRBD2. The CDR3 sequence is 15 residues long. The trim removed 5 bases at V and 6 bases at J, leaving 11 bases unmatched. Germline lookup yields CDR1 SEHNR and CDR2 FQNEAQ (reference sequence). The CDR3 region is CASSPLTSVADTQYF. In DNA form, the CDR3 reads TGTGCCAGCAGCCCCCTCACTAGCGTGGCGGATACGCAGTATTTT.

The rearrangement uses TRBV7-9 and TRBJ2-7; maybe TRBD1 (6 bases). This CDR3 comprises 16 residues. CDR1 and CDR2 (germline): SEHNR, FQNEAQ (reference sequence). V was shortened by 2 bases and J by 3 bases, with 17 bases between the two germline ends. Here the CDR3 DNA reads TGTGCCAGCAGCTTATACCGGGACACCAGTAGCTACGAGCAGTACTTC. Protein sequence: CASSLYRDTSSYEQYF.

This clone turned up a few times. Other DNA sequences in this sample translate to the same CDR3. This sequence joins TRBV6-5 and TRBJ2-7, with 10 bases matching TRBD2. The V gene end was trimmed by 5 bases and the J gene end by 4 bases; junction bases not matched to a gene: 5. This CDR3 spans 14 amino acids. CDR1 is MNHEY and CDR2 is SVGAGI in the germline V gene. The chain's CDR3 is CASSPSGGGYEQYF. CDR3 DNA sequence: TGTGCCAGCAGTCCAAGCGGGGGGGGTTACGAGCAGTACTTC.

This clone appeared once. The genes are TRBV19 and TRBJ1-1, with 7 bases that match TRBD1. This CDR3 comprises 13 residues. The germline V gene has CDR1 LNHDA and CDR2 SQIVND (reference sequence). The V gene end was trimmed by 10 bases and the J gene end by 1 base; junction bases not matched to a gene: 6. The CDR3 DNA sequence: TGTGCCACAAGGGACAGACAGAACACTGAAGCTTTCTTT. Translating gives CATRDRQNTEAFF. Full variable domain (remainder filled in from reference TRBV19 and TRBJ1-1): DGGITQSPKYLFRKEGQNVTLSCEQNLNHDAMYWYRQDPGQGLRLIYYSQIVNDFQKGDIAEGYSVSREKKESFPLTVTSAQKNPTAFYLCATRDRQNTEAFFGQGTRLTVV.

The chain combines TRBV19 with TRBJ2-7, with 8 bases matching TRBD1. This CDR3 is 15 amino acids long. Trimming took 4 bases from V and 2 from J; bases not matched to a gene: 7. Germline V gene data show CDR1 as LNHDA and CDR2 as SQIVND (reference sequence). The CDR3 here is CASSTGTGVPYEQYF. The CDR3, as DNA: TGTGCCAGTAGTACCGGGACAGGTGTTCCCTACGAGCAGTACTTC.

In nucleotides, the CDR3 is TGTGCCAGCAGCCGGCAGGTGACTGGGGCCAACGTCCTGACTTTC. Its protein is CASSRQVTGANVLTF. The chain combines TRBV7-3 with TRBJ2-6; D is uncertain. The V end lost 5 bases, the J end lost 2 bases, and 10 bases lay between the germline ends. The CDR3 totals 15 residues. Germline V gene lookup returns CDR1 SGHTA and CDR2 FQGTGA.